The next 21 T cell receptor beta chains were all read from a single sample in a study of shared clonotypes between healthy human individuals. The data were produced by immunoSEQ multiplex PCR, yet TCRdb's version contains in-frame clones alone and is incomplete. The table records some 2,000,000 clones, approximately 94% of them present only once. The sample was naive CD4+ T cells sorted from blood. Subset given: CD45RA+ positively selected. These receptors were collected from a man between 18 and 35 years old in good health.

The gene calls are TRBV7-9 and TRBJ2-7; D tentatively reads TRBD1 or TRBD2 (5 bases each). Germline-derived CDR1 and CDR2 are SEHNR and FQNEAQ (reference sequence). The length of the CDR3 is 14 residues. V lost 5 bases to trimming and J lost 4 bases, with 15 bases between them. CDR3 in DNA: TGTGCCAGCAGCCCCCCGGGACGGCAATACGAGCAGTACTTC. The encoded protein is CASSPPGRQYEQYF.

This clone has a handful of counts. The rearrangement uses TRBV28 and TRBJ2-7; the match to TRBD1 covers 7 bases. Trimming removed 3 bases from V and 2 bases from J; junction bases left unmatched: 4. Per germline, CDR1 MDHEN and CDR2 SYDVKM. This CDR3 is built from 14 residues. Here the CDR3 DNA reads TGTGCCAGCAGTTTCGGGGACAGACCCTACGAGCAGTACTTC. It codes for CASSFGDRPYEQYF. The variable domain in full, completed from reference TRBV28 and TRBJ2-7, reads DVKVTQSSRYLVKRTGEKVFLECVQDMDHENMFWYRQDPGLGLRLIYFSYDVKMKEKGDIPEGYSVSREKKERFSLILESASTNQTSMYLCASSFGDRPYEQYFGPGTRLTVT.

The chain has TRBV12-5 and TRBJ1-1; D unresolved. The ends were cut back, 1 base at V and 0 bases at J, with 9 bases in the middle. This CDR3 contains 15 residues. The germline V gene encodes CDR1 LGHNT and CDR2 FRNRAP. CDR3 sequence reads: CASGLGGTMNTEAFF. The CDR3 nucleotides are TGTGCTAGTGGTTTGGGGGGTACTATGAACACTGAAGCTTTCTTT.

This clone was counted once. This chain joins TRBV5-1 and TRBJ1-6; tentatively, D is TRBD1 (5 bases). Germline assignment: CDR1 SGHRS and CDR2 YFSETQ. CDR3 length: 16 amino acids. V was clipped by 4 bases and J by 6 bases, with 17 bases between them. DNA for the CDR3: TGCGCCAGCAGCGCCCATCTCCAGGGCGGTAATTCACCCCTCCACTTT. It encodes CASSAHLQGGNSPLHF.

The J gene is TRBJ2-3, the V gene TRBV19; no firm D call. This CDR3 spans 13 amino acids. The V end lost 3 bases, the J end lost 4 bases, and 8 bases lay between the germline ends. Germline V gene data show CDR1 as LNHDA and CDR2 as SQIVND (reference sequence). The CDR3 loop reads CASSMIAPDTQYF. In DNA, the CDR3 is TGTGCCAGTAGTATGATCGCCCCAGATACGCAGTATTTT. The full variable domain, rest sourced from reference TRBV19 and TRBJ2-3, is DGGITQSPKYLFRKEGQNVTLSCEQNLNHDAMYWYRQDPGQGLRLIYYSQIVNDFQKGDIAEGYSVSREKKESFPLTVTSAQKNPTAFYLCASSMIAPDTQYFGPGTRLTVL.

The V gene is TRBV6-5, the J gene TRBJ1-5; a weak D match, TRBD1 (6 bases). V was cut by 4 bases and J by 4 bases, with 14 bases left in between. This CDR3 region has 15 residues. The germline gives CDR1 MNHEY, CDR2 SVGAGI. CDR3: CASSFTGLGNQPQHF. The CDR3 DNA reads as TGTGCCAGCAGTTTCACAGGGTTGGGGAATCAGCCCCAGCATTTT.

The chain joins TRBV11-2 to TRBJ2-7; perhaps TRBD1 as D (6 bases). This CDR3 spans 15 amino acids. The germline V gene encodes CDR1 SGHAT and CDR2 FQNNGV. The V and J ends lost 1 base and 0 bases respectively, with 10 bases between them. CDR3 coding DNA: TGTGCCAGCAGCTTAGGAGGGACACCCTCCTACGAGCAGTACTTC. As protein: CASSLGGTPSYEQYF. The full variable domain, with the rest looked up from reference TRBV11-2 and TRBJ2-7, is EAGVAQSPRYKIIEKRQSVAFWCNPISGHATLYWYQQILGQGPKLLIQFQNNGVVDDSQLPKDRFSAERLKGVDSTLKIQPAKLEDSAVYLCASSLGGTPSYEQYFGPGTRLTVT.

This clone was picked up one time. Within the sample, other DNA sequences also encode this same CDR3. The chain is built from TRBV6-5 and TRBJ2-7; 10 bases line up with TRBD2. This CDR3 is 14 amino acids long. The V segment lost 6 bases and the J segment 2 bases; nucleotides outside the gene matches: 4. Germline-derived CDR1 and CDR2 are MNHEY and SVGAGI. CDR3 region: CASSLLAGAYEQYF. As DNA, the CDR3 is TGTGCCAGCAGCTTGCTAGCGGGAGCCTACGAGCAGTACTTC.

This chain connects TRBV9 to TRBJ2-7; D is unresolved. The CDR3 runs 12 residues. V was clipped by 0 bases and J by 6 bases, with 7 bases between them. The germline V gene encodes CDR1 SGDLS and CDR2 YYNGEE. This chain's CDR3 is CASSVEVGEQYF. DNA for the CDR3: TGTGCCAGCAGCGTAGAGGTGGGCGAGCAGTACTTC.

The chain has TRBV14 and TRBJ2-1; D tentatively reads TRBD1 or TRBD2 (6 bases each). The V gene lost 2 bases and the J gene lost 0 bases, with 17 bases spanning the gap. The germline V gene encodes CDR1 SGHDN and CDR2 FVKESK. The length of the CDR3 is 18 residues. In nucleotides, the CDR3 is TGTGCCAGCAGCCAACTGGGTCGGGGGCCCGACTCCTACAATGAGCAGTTCTTC. Residues: CASSQLGRGPDSYNEQFF. The entire variable domain, with the rest obtained from reference TRBV14 and TRBJ2-1, is as follows: EAGVTQFPSHSVIEKGQTVTLRCDPISGHDNLYWYRRVMGKEIKFLLHFVKESKQDESGMPNNRFLAERTGGTYSTLKVQPAELEDSGVYFCASSQLGRGPDSYNEQFFGPGTRLTVL.

The gene calls are TRBV5-6 and TRBJ1-1, with 7 bases lining up with TRBD1. Germline V lookup: CDR1 SGHDT, CDR2 YYEEEE. The V segment lost 4 bases and the J segment 7 bases; nucleotides outside the gene matches: 7. This CDR3 has 13 amino acids. This CDR3 is CASSPLGTDEAFF. As DNA, the CDR3 is TGTGCCAGCAGCCCACTCGGGACAGATGAAGCTTTCTTT.

To note about this clone: This CDR3 is also generated by other DNA sequences in the sample. The V and J genes are TRBV5-1 and TRBJ2-2, with TRBD2 identical over 9 bases. This CDR3 region has 15 residues. The junction had 1 base not matched to a gene; V was cut back by 2 bases and J by 2 bases. The germline V gene encodes CDR1 SGHRS and CDR2 YFSETQ. CDR3 protein: CASSFSGGNTGELFF. The CDR3 DNA reads TGCGCCAGCAGCTTTAGCGGGGGCAACACCGGGGAGCTGTTTTTT.

V and J are TRBV30 and TRBJ2-3, with 7 nucleotides matching TRBD2. This CDR3 region has 14 residues. Per germline, CDR1 GTSNPN and CDR2 SVGIG (reference sequence). Germline trimming cut 0 bases from V and 5 bases from J; bases unmatched to any gene: 5. CDR3 in amino acids: CAWSVWAGVDTQYF. As DNA, the CDR3 is TGTGCCTGGAGTGTATGGGCGGGAGTAGATACGCAGTATTTT.

This sequence joins TRBV7-2 and TRBJ2-5; D gene unclear. Trimming left V 5 bases short and J 2 bases short, with 9 bases between. CDR3 length: 13 amino acids. CDR1 is SGHTA, CDR2 FQGNSA, per germline. The CDR3 here is CASSPQLQETQYF. CDR3 coding DNA: TGTGCCAGCAGCCCCCAGCTTCAAGAGACCCAGTACTTC.

The chain joins TRBV7-2 to TRBJ2-4, with no clear D. Looked up from germline, CDR1 is SGHTA and CDR2 is FQGNSA. The V end was cut by 8 bases, the J end by 3 bases, with 17 bases between. There are 15 residues in the CDR3. The CDR3 nucleotides are TGTGCCAGCTGTGCTTCTAGTCTAGGCAAAAACATTCAGTACTTC. Protein: CASCASSLGKNIQYF. The whole variable domain, remainder taken from reference TRBV7-2 and TRBJ2-4, is GAGVSQSPSNKVTEKGKDVELRCDPISGHTALYWYRQSLGQGLEFLIYFQGNSAPDKSGLPSDRFSAERTGGSVSTLTIQRTQQEDSAVYLCASCASSLGKNIQYFGAGTRLSVL.

This clone was seen just once. The chain joins TRBV25-1 to TRBJ2-7; TRBD1 agrees at 7 bases. CDR1 MGHDK and CDR2 SYGVNS come from the germline V gene. This CDR3 has 12 amino acids. Trimming removed 8 bases from V and 0 bases from J; junction bases left unmatched: 1. The CDR3 protein is CASEGASYEQYF. For the CDR3, the DNA is TGTGCCAGCGAGGGGGCCTCCTACGAGCAGTACTTC.

This rearrangement joins TRBV5-6 to TRBJ1-5; D uncertain. Germline V lookup: CDR1 SGHDT, CDR2 YYEEEE. The ends were cut back, 3 bases at V and 4 bases at J, with 5 bases in the middle. The CDR3 totals 12 residues. The CDR3 loop reads CASSSKNQPQHF. The CDR3 DNA reads as TGTGCCAGCAGCTCCAAAAATCAGCCCCAGCATTTT.

V and J are TRBV11-2 and TRBJ1-1; 8 nucleotides line up with TRBD1. Germline V gene lookup returns CDR1 SGHAT and CDR2 FQNNGV. The length of the CDR3 is 14 residues. Trimming cost V 5 bases and J 4 bases; bases outside gene matches: 6. In nucleotides, the CDR3 is TGTGCCAGCAGCCTGACAGGGGTCGTCACTGAAGCTTTCTTT. This translates into CASSLTGVVTEAFF.

Concerning this clone: This specimen includes other DNA sequences encoding the same CDR3. CDR3 region: CASSLDPGSGNTIYF. CDR3 nucleotide sequence: TGCGCCAGCAGCTTGGACCCAGGGTCTGGAAACACCATATATTTT. This chain uses TRBV5-1 with TRBJ1-3, with D maybe TRBD1 (5 bases). The CDR3 runs to 15 residues. Germline lookup yields CDR1 SGHRS and CDR2 YFSETQ. The V end lost 0 bases, the J end lost 1 base, and 8 bases lay between the germline ends.

DNA for the CDR3: TGTGCCAGCAGCTCTCAATGGAACACTGAAGCTTTCTTT. Translating it yields CASSSQWNTEAFF. J is TRBJ1-1 and V is TRBV11-2, with no clear D. The germline gives CDR1 SGHAT, CDR2 FQNNGV. This CDR3 is built from 13 residues. V lost 4 bases and J 1 base, leaving 7 bases between the germline ends. Full variable domain (outside the CDR3, taken from reference TRBV11-2 and TRBJ1-1): EAGVAQSPRYKIIEKRQSVAFWCNPISGHATLYWYQQILGQGPKLLIQFQNNGVVDDSQLPKDRFSAERLKGVDSTLKIQPAKLEDSAVYLCASSSQWNTEAFFGQGTRLTVV.

This clone showed up just once. The chain employs TRBV9 and TRBJ2-3, with D perhaps TRBD2 (5 bases). In germline, CDR1 is SGDLS, CDR2 YYNGEE. The V end was cut by 0 bases, the J end by 2 bases, with 7 bases between. The CDR3 runs 14 residues. Here the CDR3 reads CASSVGETTDTQYF. Here the CDR3 DNA reads TGTGCCAGCAGCGTAGGGGAGACCACAGATACGCAGTATTTT.